The 15 T cell receptor beta chains below were found in one sample sequenced in a study of blood T cells in healthy people across ages. Next came a second PCR, run for about 6 to 11 cycles, which used a sample-barcoded 5' primer along with a J-beta primer mix. TCRdb passed the 5' RACE reads through MiXCR, listing each CDR3 protein once. This sample has just over 1 million distinct CDR3 sequences, with around 43% found just once. Source material: blood. The receptors originated from a woman in her sixties in good health.

V usage is TRBV7-8 and J usage is TRBJ2-4; a weak D match, TRBD2 (5 bases). The J call may be incorrect, as the DNA end agrees better with TRBJ2-7. This CDR3 has 15 residues. Germline loops: CDR1 SGHVS, CDR2 FQNEAQ. The CDR3 DNA sequence: TGTGCCAGCAGCTTAAGGGCGGGCAGTAACTACGAGCAGTACTTC. This sequence encodes CASSLRAGSNYEQYF.

This clonotype has a handful of counts. The rearrangement joins TRBV9 to TRBJ2-1; D is ambiguous. Germline V lookup: CDR1 SGDLS, CDR2 YYNGEE. V shed 0 bases and J shed 3 bases, with 19 bases lying between them. This CDR3 is built from 18 residues. The CDR3 DNA is TGTGCCAGCAGCGTAGGAAGTGGATGGCTAGACTTCTACAATGAGCAGTTCTTC. It specifies CASSVGSGWLDFYNEQFF.

V gene TRBV7-9 combines with J gene TRBJ2-3; maybe TRBD1 (5 bases). CDR3 length equals 14 residues. V shed 2 bases and J shed 3 bases, with 9 bases lying between them. Looked up from germline, CDR1 is SEHNR and CDR2 is FQNEAQ (reference sequence). CDR3 sequence: CASSLQGWTDTQYF. For the CDR3, the DNA is TGTGCCAGCAGCTTACAGGGTTGGACAGATACGCAGTATTTT.

This clonotype appeared a few times. The chain links TRBV15 to TRBJ1-1; tentative D call: TRBD1 (5 bases). The CDR3 totals 15 residues. Deletions cut 2 bases from V and 1 base from J, with 11 bases between. CDR1 LNHNV and CDR2 YYDKDF come from the germline V gene (reference sequence). The CDR3 protein is CATSRLPGTNTEAFF. CDR3 DNA sequence: TGTGCCACCAGCAGACTCCCAGGGACGAACACTGAAGCTTTCTTT.

The CDR3 DNA reads as TGTGCCAGCAGCGTCCCTGGGCGGGAGATAGCCCAGTACTTC. It translates to CASSVPGREIAQYF. The chain uses TRBV11-2 and TRBJ2-7, with 7 nucleotides matching TRBD2. Germline CDR1 is SGHAT and CDR2 is FQNNGV. This CDR3 spans 14 amino acids. V dropped 5 bases and J dropped 10; count of bases not matched to a gene: 14. The full variable domain, rest sourced from reference TRBV11-2 and TRBJ2-7, is EAGVAQSPRYKIIEKRQSVAFWCNPISGHATLYWYQQILGQGPKLLIQFQNNGVVDDSQLPKDRFSAERLKGVDSTLKIQPAKLEDSAVYLCASSVPGREIAQYFGPGTRLTVT.

This chain joins TRBV6-2 or TRBV6-3 and TRBJ1-5; D not certain. The CDR3 loop spans 16 amino acids. Between the trimmed V and J ends, which lost 4 bases and 3 bases, there was a span of 16 bases. The germline gives CDR1 MNHEY, CDR2 SVGEGT. CDR3 in amino acids: CASSSVRRRPNQPQHF. Here the CDR3 DNA reads TGTGCCAGCAGTTCGGTTCGCCGCAGACCCAATCAGCCCCAGCATTTT.

The table lists this clonotype with a few counts. The chain uses TRBV2 and TRBJ2-7, with 13 nucleotides matching TRBD2. V was pared by 2 bases and J by 6 bases, with 1 base of the junction left unmatched. Germline V gives CDR1 SNHLY, CDR2 FYNNEI. The CDR3 covers 14 residues. CDR3 nucleotide sequence: TGTGCCAGCAGTGAAAGACTAGCGGGAGGCGAGCAGTACTTC. Translation: CASSERLAGGEQYF. Together with reference TRBV2 and TRBJ2-7, the CDR3 gives the full variable domain: EPEVTQTPSHQVTQMGQEVILRCVPISNHLYFYWYRQILGQKVEFLVSFYNNEISEKSEIFDDQFSVERPDGSNFTLKIRSTKLEDSAMYFCASSERLAGGEQYFGPGTRLTVT.

This clonotype turned up a few times. The junction departs from germline at one end; a sequencing error may be responsible. The chain is built from TRBV5-5 and TRBJ2-1; 8 nucleotides align to TRBD1. Germline V lookup: CDR1 SGHKS, CDR2 YYEKEE (reference sequence). The length of the CDR3 is 15 residues. CDR3 nucleotide sequence: TGTGCCAGCAGCTTGGGGGACAGGAGCTACAATGCGCAGTTCTTC. Its protein product is CASSLGDRSYNAQFF.

This sequence joins TRBV6-5 and TRBJ2-7; perhaps TRBD2 as D (6 bases). Trimming stripped 7 bases from V and 2 bases from J, with 15 bases between. The CDR3 is made up of 14 amino acids. Germline lookup yields CDR1 MNHEY and CDR2 SVGAGI. The CDR3 region is CASTPGVGPYEQYF. In nucleotides, the CDR3 is TGTGCCAGCACCCCGGGAGTGGGGCCCTACGAGCAGTACTTC.

This clonotype showed up just a few times. The CDR3 nucleotides read TGTGCCAGCAGCTTGCGAGGGAGAAGCTCCTACGAGCAGTACTTC. Translating it yields CASSLRGRSSYEQYF. The rearrangement uses TRBV5-6 and TRBJ2-7, with D possibly TRBD2 on 5 matching bases. There are 15 residues in the CDR3. Trimming shortened V by 1 base and J by 0 bases, and 11 bases separated the two germline ends. The V gene's germline CDR1 is SGHDT and CDR2 YYEEEE. The complete variable domain, with remaining parts taken from reference TRBV5-6 and TRBJ2-7, reads DAGVTQSPTHLIKTRGQQVTLRCSPKSGHDTVSWYQQALGQGPQFIFQYYEEEERQRGNFPDRFSGHQFPNYSSELNVNALLLGDSALYLCASSLRGRSSYEQYFGPGTRLTVT.

The chain combines TRBV15 with TRBJ1-2; D unresolved. Trimming took 1 base from V and 2 from J, leaving 8 bases between them. The CDR3 sequence is 14 residues long. Germline-derived CDR1 and CDR2 are LNHNV and YYDKDF (reference sequence). CDR3 residues: CATSRAIPNYGYTF. DNA of the CDR3: TGTGCCACCAGCAGAGCCATACCGAACTATGGCTACACCTTC.

This chain joins TRBV6-5 and TRBJ1-4; no firm D call. Germline V gives CDR1 MNHEY, CDR2 SVGAGI. The V end lost 5 bases, the J end lost 5 bases, and 15 bases lay between the germline ends. This CDR3 region has 15 residues. CDR3: CASSRVTGLNEKLFF. CDR3 sequence (DNA): TGTGCCAGCAGTCGGGTTACCGGCCTGAATGAAAAACTGTTTTTT.

The V and J genes are TRBV14 and TRBJ1-2; D gene ambiguous. Trimming took 4 bases from V and 4 from J, leaving 16 bases between them. This CDR3 region has 15 residues. The germline CDR1 and CDR2 sequences are SGHDN and FVKESK. This CDR3 reads CASSRERTPGYGYTF. The CDR3 DNA is TGTGCCAGCAGCCGCGAACGGACCCCGGGCTATGGCTACACCTTC.

The chain carries TRBV6-1 and TRBJ2-2; 8 nucleotides agree with TRBD1. The germline gives CDR1 MNHNS, CDR2 SASEGT. V lost 10 bases to trimming and J lost 3 bases; unmatched junction nucleotides: 1. The CDR3 covers 12 residues. This CDR3 is CATQGDTGELFF. In DNA, the CDR3 is TGTGCCACACAGGGGGACACCGGGGAGCTGTTTTTT.

J is TRBJ2-5 and V is TRBV11-1; the match to TRBD2 covers 11 bases. The CDR3 runs to 18 residues. The germline V gene encodes CDR1 SGHAT and CDR2 FQDESV (reference sequence). V trimming: 6 bases; J trimming: 1 base; junction bases outside the gene matches: 13. The CDR3 loop is CASSTTTGLADLQETQYF. The CDR3 bases are TGTGCCAGCAGTACCACTACGGGACTAGCGGACCTCCAAGAGACCCAGTACTTC.